These T cell receptor beta chains were read from a single sample in a study of blood T cell repertoires in COVID-19. Clones were read by immunoSEQ multiplex PCR, and TCRdb kept only the in-frame ones, dropping some. This table holds 200,000 to 250,000 clones, under 90% found once. The sequencing sample was made of PBMCs or T cells enriched from blood (not recorded which). The receptors originated from a woman between 50 and 59 years old who had been exposed to COVID-19. CDR3s include the opening cysteine and the closing phenylalanine or tryptophan. Each record gives: D gene, clone size, J gene, V gene, CDR3 protein, CDR3 DNA. A D gene is named only where the DNA matches it firmly. Size is omitted from some rows. Given values are once, few, many or a class for expanded clones.

>-|-|TRBJ1-3|TRBV7-9
CASKSQGNTIYF
TGTGCCAGCAAGTCACAGGGAAACACCATATATTTT
>TRBD2|-|TRBJ2-3|TRBV18
CASSPLGGGADTQYF
TGTGCCAGCTCACCCCTTGGCGGGGGGGCAGATACGCAGTATTTT
>TRBD2|-|TRBJ2-7|TRBV7-9
CASSPIAGESYEQYF
TGTGCCAGCAGCCCCATAGCGGGGGAGTCCTACGAGCAGTACTTC
>TRBD1|-|TRBJ1-6|TRBV18
CASSPPGGPYNSPLHF
TGTGCCAGCTCACCACCAGGGGGCCCGTATAATTCACCCCTCCACTTT
>TRBD1|-|TRBJ1-1|TRBV28
CASSSRTGDTEAFF
TGTGCCAGCAGTTCCCGGACAGGGGACACTGAAGCTTTCTTT
>-|-|TRBJ1-6|TRBV6-2/TRBV6-3
CASSQHWTVHNSPLHF
TGTGCCAGCAGCCAACATTGGACAGTGCATAATTCACCCCTCCACTTT
>-|-|TRBJ2-1|TRBV5-6
CASSSGTEGFNEQFF
TGTGCCAGCAGCTCCGGGACGGAGGGATTCAATGAGCAGTTCTTC
>TRBD1|-|TRBJ1-2|TRBV2
CASSPRQGVGGYTF
TGTGCCAGCAGCCCCAGACAGGGGGTAGGGGGCTACACCTTC
>TRBD1|-|TRBJ1-2|TRBV7-9
CASSLLGAGGDGYTF
TGTGCCAGCAGCTTATTGGGGGCAGGGGGCGATGGCTACACCTTC
>-|-|TRBJ2-3|TRBV3-1/TRBV3-2
CASSEGTDTQYF
TGTGCCAGCAGCGAGGGCACAGATACGCAGTATTTT
>-|-|TRBJ1-1|TRBV10-3
CAISDRGDGTEAFF
TGTGCCATCAGTGACCGGGGGGACGGCACTGAAGCTTTCTTT
>-|few|TRBJ1-6|TRBV19
CASKPPTGSRVNSPLHF
TGTGCCAGTAAGCCTCCCACAGGGTCCAGGGTCAATTCACCCCTCCACTTT
>-|-|TRBJ1-1|TRBV24-1
CATSDLTWVTAGREAFF
TGTGCCACCAGTGATTTGACTTGGGTTACGGCAGGCCGTGAAGCTTTCTTT
>TRBD1|-|TRBJ1-6|TRBV11-2
CASSRQQGSGSSYNSPLHF
TGTGCCAGCAGCCGACAACAGGGGAGCGGTAGTTCCTATAATTCACCCCTCCACTTT